These 7 T cell receptor beta chains came from one sample sequenced in a study of blood T cells in healthy people across ages. Sample-barcoded 5' priming and a J-beta primer mix drove a second PCR of roughly 7 to 11 cycles. Each CDR3 protein gets one entry after TCRdb re-called the 5' RACE reads with MiXCR. The table lists some 1 million distinct CDR3 sequences, around 43% of them singletons. Material for sequencing was blood. These receptor sequences come from an older woman in good health.

The V gene is TRBV3-1, the J gene TRBJ2-3; D is perhaps TRBD1 (5 bases). With 4 bases removed from V and 8 bases from J, the gap between germline ends came to 13 bases. This CDR3 region has 13 residues. CDR1 LGHDT and CDR2 YNNKEL come from the germline V gene (reference sequence). The CDR3 reads CASSPDWGATQYF. The CDR3 nucleotides read TGTGCCAGCAGCCCGGATTGGGGCGCTACGCAGTATTTT.

This clonotype showed up just a few times. This chain uses TRBV7-9 with TRBJ2-1; 7 positions agree with TRBD2. Germline V gene data show CDR1 as SEHNR and CDR2 as FQNEAQ (reference sequence). This CDR3 is 18 amino acids long. The V gene end was trimmed by 0 bases and the J gene end by 1 base; junction bases not matched to a gene: 9. CDR3 in DNA: TGTGCCAGCAGCTTAGCGGGGAGGGGACCCGAATCCTACAATGAGCAGTTCTTC. It translates to CASSLAGRGPESYNEQFF.

V gene TRBV27 combines with J gene TRBJ2-3, with no clear D. Germline CDR1 reads MNHEY; CDR2 reads SMNVEV (reference sequence). V lost 0 bases, J lost 2 bases, and 9 bases lay in between. CDR3 length: 15 amino acids. The CDR3, as DNA: TGTGCCAGCAGTTTATCTAGACGGTCCACAGATACGCAGTATTTT. The encoded protein is CASSLSRRSTDTQYF.

CDR3 nucleotides: TGTGCCAGCAGGCCGGTCCCAGGACAGGGCGATGGGCACGAGCAGTTCTTC. Translated, it gives CASRPVPGQGDGHEQFF. V and J are TRBV27 and TRBJ2-1, with 8 nucleotides matching TRBD1. Germline lookup yields CDR1 MNHEY and CDR2 SMNVEV (reference sequence). V dropped 6 bases and J dropped 10; count of bases not matched to a gene: 20. There are 17 residues in the CDR3.

This clonotype turned up a few times. This chain uses TRBV28 with TRBJ2-7; the D call may be TRBD1 or TRBD2 (5 bases each). The CDR3 loop spans 18 amino acids. The germline gives CDR1 MDHEN, CDR2 SYDVKM. V lost 3 bases, J lost 3 bases, and 24 bases lay in between. This CDR3 reads CASSFYLITRDLLYEQYF. CDR3 DNA sequence: TGTGCCAGCAGTTTCTATTTGATTACCCGGGACCTCCTCTACGAGCAGTACTTC.

This clonotype was counted a few times. This chain joins TRBV27 and TRBJ2-3; TRBD2 aligns across 9 bases. This CDR3 is 17 amino acids long. J was trimmed by 5 bases and V by 2 bases; bases with no gene match: 11. Looked up from germline, CDR1 is MNHEY and CDR2 is SMNVEV (reference sequence). The CDR3 DNA reads TGTGCCAGCAGTTTAATTCGGGGCGCTAGCGGGAAAGATACGCAGTATTTT. It encodes CASSLIRGASGKDTQYF.

The rearrangement joins TRBV6-2 or TRBV6-3 to TRBJ2-7; the D is unclear. Trimming pared 8 bases from V and 3 bases from J, leaving 8 bases between. The CDR3 is made up of 11 amino acids. Germline V gene lookup returns CDR1 MNHEY and CDR2 SVGEGT. The CDR3 loop reads CASLSLYEQYF. For the CDR3, the DNA is TGTGCCAGCTTATCCCTCTACGAGCAGTACTTC.